This T cell receptor (beta chain) is from a study of blood T cell repertoires in COVID-19. Data came from immunoSEQ multiplex PCR; TCRdb stores just in-frame clones and leaves some out. The sample gives tens of thousands of clones, about three quarters of which show up once; around 28% is in the top ten. The CDR3 contains 15 residues. Germline lookup yields CDR1 LGHNA and CDR2 YSLEER. The V end lost 4 bases, the J end lost 5 bases, and 17 bases lay between the germline ends. This clone was counted only a few times. The TCR sequence derives from a woman older than 75 with active or convalescent COVID-19. Sequenced material: peripheral blood. This chain joins TRBV4-3 and TRBJ2-5; D is uncertain. CDR3 bases: TGCGCCAGCAGCCCCCGCCTGGCGGCGGTGGAGACCCAGTACTTC. Protein: CASSPRLAAVETQYF.